This T cell receptor (beta chain) was sequenced during a study of beta chain features in type 1 diabetes. Reverse transcription of all isolated RNA meant that expressed TCRB transcripts were sequenced. The method was immunoSEQ multiplex PCR; TCRdb's version includes in-frame clones alone and lacks a portion of them. The sample has 600,000 to 750,000 clones, around 12% seen once. Germline V CDR1 and CDR2: WSHSY, SAAADI. The J segment lost 0 bases and the V segment lost 6 bases, leaving 13 bases of the junction unmatched. There are 20 residues in the CDR3. The study's findings and limits: Shorter TCRB CDR3s, moderately but significantly so, marked every one of the four CD4+ subsets in Type 1 diabetes patients.

Note on this clone: Antigen: not known.

This receptor was obtained from a man in his thirties or forties with type 1 diabetes. The chain combines TRBV10-2 with TRBJ2-1, with 14 bases matching TRBD2. The sample taken for sequencing was naive CD4+ T cells from blood. CDR3 in amino acids: CASRERLGLAGASSYNEQFF. The CDR3 DNA is TGCGCCAGCAGGGAGCGGTTGGGACTAGCGGGGGCTAGCTCCTACAATGAGCAGTTCTTC.